The 14 T cell receptor beta chains presented below share a single source sample, sequenced in a study of glioma-infiltrating T cells. TCR alpha and beta CDR3 regions were amplified from RNA using iRepertoire nested multiplex PCR. TCRdb used MiXCR to reprocess the multiplex PCR reads, holding one entry per CDR3 protein. The profile shows some 93,000 distinct CDR3 sequences, 35% to 50% of them singletons. The sample consisted of glioma tissue, nonneoplastic brain tissue, or PBMCs (not recorded which). The source is a human donor with low-grade glioma or glioblastoma, undergoing nonglioma brain surgery, or in good health (not recorded which).

This clonotype was detected ten times or more. The V and J genes are TRBV27 and TRBJ2-3, with D unresolved. V lost 6 bases, J lost 7 bases, and 20 bases lay in between. Germline V lookup: CDR1 MNHEY, CDR2 SMNVEV (reference sequence). This CDR3 spans 15 amino acids. The CDR3 DNA is TGTGCCAGCAGCTCGTTTGTGGGAACGCCCCATACGCAGTATTTT. Translated, it gives CASSSFVGTPHTQYF.

V usage is TRBV20-1 and J usage is TRBJ2-7; no definite D call. Germline V gene data show CDR1 as DFQATT and CDR2 as SNEGSKA (reference sequence). The CDR3 contains 10 residues. CDR3 in amino acids: CSPDANEQYF. The CDR3 DNA sequence: TGCAGCCCTGACGCGAACGAGCAGTACTTC.

This clonotype was counted many times. The J gene is TRBJ2-7, the V gene TRBV2; 8 bases are a match to TRBD1. After removal of 3 bases from V and 5 bases from J, the junction contained 9 bases not matched to a gene. CDR3 length: 15 residues. Germline-derived CDR1 and CDR2 are SNHLY and FYNNEI. CDR3 DNA sequence: TGTGCCAGCAGTGAGTTCTTCAGGGGGCGCAACGAGCAGTACTTC. It specifies CASSEFFRGRNEQYF.

This CDR3 reads CAWSRRAGPGAEAFF. The CDR3 DNA reads TGTGCCTGGAGCCGACGGGCAGGCCCTGGTGCTGAAGCTTTCTTT. The rearrangement joins TRBV30 to TRBJ1-1; D is unresolved. Germline V CDR1 and CDR2: GTSNPN, SVGIG (reference sequence). The length of the CDR3 is 15 residues. Trimming took off 3 bases at V and 6 bases at J, with 20 bases between the two ends.

This clonotype was found many times. CDR3 loop: CASSQLPTGKQETQYF. The CDR3 DNA reads TGTGCCAGCAGCCAACTGCCGACAGGGAAACAAGAGACCCAGTACTTC. This chain links TRBV3-1 with TRBJ2-5; 7 nucleotides agree with TRBD1. The germline V gene encodes CDR1 LGHDT and CDR2 YNNKEL (reference sequence). After removal of 2 bases from V and 2 bases from J, the junction contained 8 bases not matched to a gene. This CDR3 contains 16 residues.

In its sample, this clonotype was seen many times. This chain links TRBV6-6 with TRBJ2-5; unclear D gene. The V gene's germline CDR1 is MNHNY and CDR2 SVGAGI (reference sequence). The CDR3 totals 14 residues. V gave up 1 base and J gave up 0 bases, with 6 bases separating them. The CDR3 sequence is CASSYLIHQETQYF. CDR3 DNA: TGTGCCAGCAGTTACTTGATCCACCAAGAGACCCAGTACTTC.

This clonotype was picked up many times. This chain connects TRBV28 to TRBJ2-3; 8 nucleotides match TRBD2. The CDR3 covers 13 residues. V lost 8 bases to trimming and J lost 6 bases; unmatched junction nucleotides: 7. CDR1 MDHEN and CDR2 SYDVKM come from the germline V gene. In nucleotides, the CDR3 is TGTGCCAGCGGGGGACTAGTCCCGGATACGCAGTATTTT. This translates into CASGGLVPDTQYF.

This clonotype occurred a few times. The chain recombines TRBV5-1 with TRBJ2-5, with D maybe TRBD1 (6 bases). V lost 4 bases and J 2 bases, leaving 12 bases between the germline ends. The CDR3 runs 14 residues. CDR1 is SGHRS, CDR2 YFSETQ, per germline. DNA for the CDR3: TGCGCCAGCAGCCCAGGGACACTTCAAGAGACCCAGTACTTC. Protein: CASSPGTLQETQYF.

With regard to this clonotype: At one end, the junction sequence differs from germline, possibly due to a read error. This chain uses TRBV7-9 with TRBJ2-7, with D tentatively TRBD1 or TRBD2 (6 bases each). The CDR3 is 15 amino acids. Germline-derived CDR1 and CDR2 are SEHNR and FQNEAQ (reference sequence). Here the CDR3 reads CAGSLGQGTPYEQYF. The CDR3 DNA reads as TGTGCCGGCAGCTTAGGGCAGGGGACTCCCTACGAGCAGTACTTC.

This clonotype was picked up many times. This sequence joins TRBV7-2 and TRBJ2-3, with unresolved D. The germline V gene encodes CDR1 SGHTA and CDR2 FQGNSA. CDR3 length: 14 amino acids. Trimming removed 0 bases from V and 4 bases from J, with 8 bases in between. As DNA, the CDR3 is TGTGCCAGCAGCTTAGCCTCTCCTCCAGATACGCAGTATTTT. Translation gives CASSLASPPDTQYF.

Worth noting for this clonotype: One end of the junction fails to match germline, which may point to a read error. The genes are TRBV6-5 and TRBJ2-7; tentative D call: TRBD1 (6 bases). Germline V gene lookup returns CDR1 MNHEY and CDR2 SVGAGI. CDR3 size: 16 residues. The CDR3: CARSYSPGHGVHEKYF. CDR3 DNA: TGTGCCCGCAGTTACTCCCCGGGACATGGTGTCCACGAGAAGTACTTC.

Ten or more counts support this clonotype. V and J are TRBV19 and TRBJ1-2; 7 bases line up with TRBD1. In germline, CDR1 is LNHDA, CDR2 SQIVND (reference sequence). The CDR3 contains 16 residues. Unmatched junction bases numbered 16, after V lost 8 bases and J lost 4 bases. This CDR3 reads CASDDNRDSDLYGYTF. As DNA, the CDR3 is TGTGCCAGTGACGATAACCGGGACAGTGACCTCTATGGCTACACCTTC.

This clonotype came up many times. The CDR3 is CASSVYRVATEAFF. The CDR3 DNA sequence: TGTGCCAGCAGTGTGTACAGGGTAGCCACTGAAGCTTTCTTT. The V gene is TRBV2, the J gene TRBJ1-1; the D gene is possibly TRBD1 (6 bases). In germline, CDR1 is SNHLY, CDR2 FYNNEI. The V end lost 4 bases, the J end lost 4 bases, and 13 bases lay between the germline ends. There are 14 residues in the CDR3.

This clonotype was seen repeatedly, ten times or more. The chain uses TRBV7-9 and TRBJ1-1; D unresolved. V lost 1 base, J lost 2 bases, and 8 bases lay in between. From germline, CDR1 is SEHNR and CDR2 FQNEAQ (reference sequence). There are 14 residues in the CDR3. The CDR3 sequence is CASSLVMGNTEAFF. CDR3 nucleotides: TGTGCCAGCAGCTTAGTAATGGGTAACACTGAAGCTTTCTTT.